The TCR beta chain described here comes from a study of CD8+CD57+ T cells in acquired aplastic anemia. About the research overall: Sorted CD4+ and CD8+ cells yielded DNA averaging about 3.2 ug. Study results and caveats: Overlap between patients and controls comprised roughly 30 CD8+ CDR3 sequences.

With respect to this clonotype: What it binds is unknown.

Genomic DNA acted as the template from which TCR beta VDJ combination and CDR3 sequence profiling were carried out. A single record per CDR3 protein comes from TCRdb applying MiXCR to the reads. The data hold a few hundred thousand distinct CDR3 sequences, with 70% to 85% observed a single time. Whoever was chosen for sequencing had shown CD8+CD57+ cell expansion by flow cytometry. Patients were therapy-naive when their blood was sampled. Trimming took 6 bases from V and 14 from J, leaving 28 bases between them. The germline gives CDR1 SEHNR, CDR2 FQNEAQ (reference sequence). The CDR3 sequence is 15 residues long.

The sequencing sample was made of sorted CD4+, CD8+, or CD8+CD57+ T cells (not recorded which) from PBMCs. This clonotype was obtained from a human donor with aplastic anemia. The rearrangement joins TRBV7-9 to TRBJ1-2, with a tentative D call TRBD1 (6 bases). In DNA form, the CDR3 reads TGTGCCAGCAGTTACCGGGGGCATGGCCAGTTTTTCGGGACCTTC. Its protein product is CASSYRGHGQFFGTF.